Below are 24 T cell receptor beta chains sequenced from a single sample in a study of tumor-infiltrating lymphocytes in localized non-small cell lung cancer (dated by TCRdb to the early 2020s). The library came from the immunoSEQ multiplex PCR assay. TCRdb mirrors the immuneACCESS table, restricted to in-frame sequences. Some clones are absent from its copies; in checked studies, under half trace to an unresolved V gene, and the reason for the others is unknown. This sample is represented by 21,000 or so clones; around 73% of them were singletons. The ten top clones hold 6% to 6.5% of the sample. The source material was lung tumor tissue. The receptors here all came from a human donor with non-small cell lung cancer.

This clone was seen just once. The chain combines TRBV19 with TRBJ1-6, with 7 bases fitting TRBD1. The CDR3 contains 14 residues. After removal of 6 bases from V and 10 bases from J, the junction contained 9 bases not matched to a gene. Germline CDR1 reads LNHDA; CDR2 reads SQIVND (reference sequence). CDR3 DNA: TGTGCCAGTAGAGACAGGGTTGAGAGCTCACCCCTCCACTTT. This encodes CASRDRVESSPLHF.

The V and J genes are TRBV29-1 and TRBJ1-2; no clear D. Looked up from germline, CDR1 is SQVTM and CDR2 is ANQGSEA. The CDR3 runs 15 residues. V lost 1 base and J 6 bases, leaving 18 bases between the germline ends. The CDR3 DNA reads TGCAGCGTTGAAGGGGTTGGGTATGGATCGGATGGCTACACCTTC. It is translated as CSVEGVGYGSDGYTF.

This chain links TRBV2 with TRBJ2-3; 9 bases are shared with TRBD2. CDR1 is SNHLY and CDR2 is FYNNEI in the germline V gene. The V gene end was trimmed by 3 bases and the J gene end by 5 bases; junction bases not matched to a gene: 9. This CDR3 has 16 residues. The chain's CDR3 is CASSDGLAGMGDTQYF. The CDR3 bases are TGTGCCAGCAGTGACGGGCTAGCGGGGATGGGAGATACGCAGTATTTT. The variable domain in full, completed from reference TRBV2 and TRBJ2-3, reads EPEVTQTPSHQVTQMGQEVILRCVPISNHLYFYWYRQILGQKVEFLVSFYNNEISEKSEIFDDQFSVERPDGSNFTLKIRSTKLEDSAMYFCASSDGLAGMGDTQYFGPGTRLTVL.

The chain's CDR3 is CSAGSSREQYF. DNA for the CDR3: TGCAGTGCAGGGAGTTCTCGGGAGCAGTACTTC. J is TRBJ2-7 and V is TRBV20-1; a possible D gene is TRBD2 (5 bases). Germline-derived CDR1 and CDR2 are DFQATT and SNEGSKA (reference sequence). The CDR3 is 11 amino acids. V was clipped by 6 bases and J by 7 bases, with 13 bases between them.

This CDR3 reads CALQGDSGNTIYF. In DNA form, the CDR3 reads TGTGCCTTACAGGGGGACAGTGGAAACACCATATATTTT. The chain employs TRBV30 and TRBJ1-3, with 8 bases matching TRBD1. The CDR3 has 13 residues. Germline V CDR1 and CDR2: GTSNPN, SVGIG (reference sequence). V lost 7 bases, J lost 3 bases, and 5 bases stayed unmatched.

This clone turned up a few times. V and J are TRBV4-3 and TRBJ2-3; TRBD2 is a possible D gene (6 bases). Germline V CDR1 and CDR2: LGHNA, YSLEER. The CDR3 spans 18 residues. V shed 1 base and J shed 2 bases, with 19 bases lying between them. The CDR3 DNA is TGCGCCAGCAGCCAAGTACGGAGGGGTAGCGGACACACAGATACGCAGTATTTT. It yields the protein CASSQVRRGSGHTDTQYF.

This clone came up a few times. The rearrangement uses TRBV6-1 and TRBJ2-5, with D tentatively TRBD1 (6 bases). The CDR3 sequence is 16 residues long. Germline V lookup: CDR1 MNHNS, CDR2 SASEGT. Trimming removed 1 base from V and 0 bases from J, with 12 bases in between. CDR3 nucleotides: TGTGCCAGCAGTGAAGGAGGCAGGGGACACCAAGAGACCCAGTACTTC. Translated, it gives CASSEGGRGHQETQYF.

In this sample, this clone turned up a few times. The V and J genes are TRBV5-1 and TRBJ2-7; 13 bases map to TRBD2. Unmatched junction bases numbered 1, after V lost 0 bases and J lost 4 bases. Per the germline V gene, CDR1 is SGHRS and CDR2 is YFSETQ. The CDR3 covers 15 residues. DNA of the CDR3: TGCGCCAGCAGCTTGGGGACTAGCGGGGGTTACGAGCAGTACTTC. The encoded protein is CASSLGTSGGYEQYF.

The V and J genes are TRBV7-7 and TRBJ2-5; 12 bases are shared with TRBD2. The CDR3 loop spans 15 amino acids. Germline V gene lookup returns CDR1 SSHAT and CDR2 FNYEAQ (reference sequence). J lost 5 bases, V lost 2 bases, and 3 bases had no gene match. The DNA for the CDR3 is TGTGCCAGCAGCTTACTAGCGGGGGGGCTGGAGACCCAGTACTTC. This encodes CASSLLAGGLETQYF.

The V and J genes are TRBV5-1 and TRBJ1-1; a possible D gene is TRBD1 (5 bases). This CDR3 is 14 amino acids long. V gave up 3 bases and J gave up 2 bases, with 11 bases separating them. Germline CDR1 and CDR2: SGHRS and YFSETQ. The CDR3 loop is CASSSMGVNTEAFF. DNA of the CDR3: TGCGCCAGCAGCTCCATGGGGGTAAACACTGAAGCTTTCTTT.

The gene calls are TRBV5-5 and TRBJ1-4; D gene ambiguous. The CDR3 length is 13 residues. The V end lost 6 bases, the J end lost 6 bases, and 12 bases lay between the germline ends. CDR1 is SGHKS and CDR2 is YYEKEE in the germline V gene (reference sequence). The CDR3 spells CASTMTGDEKLFF. As DNA, the CDR3 is TGTGCCAGCACCATGACGGGAGATGAAAAACTGTTTTTT.

By sample share, this clone is medium-sized. The chain joins TRBV6-5 to TRBJ2-7; D possibly corresponds to TRBD1 (6 bases). Germline assignment: CDR1 MNHEY and CDR2 SVGAGI. Trimming took off 5 bases at V and 0 bases at J, with 11 bases between the two ends. This CDR3 has 14 residues. The CDR3 DNA reads as TGTGCCAGCAGTCGGACAGTCTACTCCTACGAGCAGTACTTC. It encodes CASSRTVYSYEQYF.

CDR3 DNA: TGTGCCAGCAGCCTCCGACAGGCAAGCTCTGGAAACACCATATATTTT. This translates into CASSLRQASSGNTIYF. The V gene is TRBV5-6, the J gene TRBJ1-3, with D possibly being TRBD1 (6 bases). This CDR3 spans 16 amino acids. Germline V gene sequence: CDR1 SGHDT, CDR2 YYEEEE. Trimming pared 4 bases from V and 0 bases from J, leaving 14 bases between.

The gene calls are TRBV4-3 and TRBJ1-4, with unresolved D. The V and J ends lost 2 bases and 5 bases respectively, with 15 bases between them. Germline CDR1 is LGHNA and CDR2 is YSLEER. The CDR3 spans 16 residues. The CDR3 region is CASSQSVAMRNEKLFF. CDR3 bases: TGCGCCAGCAGCCAATCGGTGGCAATGCGGAATGAAAAACTGTTTTTT.

The chain employs TRBV19 and TRBJ2-7; 9 bases match TRBD1. Germline V gene sequence: CDR1 LNHDA, CDR2 SQIVND (reference sequence). The CDR3 sequence is 14 residues long. V gave up 4 bases and J gave up 3 bases; unmatched junction bases: 4. CDR3 DNA: TGTGCCAGTAGTAAGACAGGGGGTTTCTACGAGCAGTACTTC. Protein product: CASSKTGGFYEQYF.

The genes are TRBV25-1 and TRBJ2-7; 10 nucleotides agree with TRBD1. Germline CDR1 MGHDK, CDR2 SYGVNS. Trimming took 7 bases from V and 1 from J; bases not matched to a gene: 13. The CDR3 totals 17 residues. The CDR3 reads CASNRDRGRLGSYEQYF. DNA of the CDR3: TGTGCCAGCAACCGGGACAGGGGTCGACTCGGATCCTACGAGCAGTACTTC.

This chain connects TRBV5-1 to TRBJ1-1, with 9 bases aligning to TRBD1. Per the germline V gene, CDR1 is SGHRS and CDR2 is YFSETQ. The CDR3 is 14 residues long. The J segment lost 5 bases and the V segment lost 0 bases, leaving 2 bases of the junction unmatched. In DNA form, the CDR3 reads TGCGCCAGCAGCTTGGGACAGGGGGGGACTGAAGCTTTCTTT. The encoded protein is CASSLGQGGTEAFF.

This sequence joins TRBV5-1 and TRBJ2-1, with a tentative D call TRBD2 (5 bases). Between the trimmed V and J ends, which lost 5 bases and 6 bases, there was a span of 9 bases. CDR3 length: 12 amino acids. Germline V gene sequence: CDR1 SGHRS, CDR2 YFSETQ. The CDR3 DNA is TGCGCCAGCAGGGGAGCAGGCAATGAGCAGTTCTTC. It specifies CASRGAGNEQFF.

The J gene is TRBJ2-1, the V gene TRBV20-1, with a weak D call TRBD2 (5 bases). The CDR3 runs 11 residues. CDR1 and CDR2 (germline): DFQATT, SNEGSKA (reference sequence). Trimming took 7 bases from V and 7 from J, leaving 11 bases between them. CDR3 DNA: TGCAGTGTCACTAGTTTAAATGAGCAGTTCTTC. It is translated as CSVTSLNEQFF.

The chain couples TRBV7-8 to TRBJ1-2; TRBD1 is a possible D gene (5 bases). Germline V gene data show CDR1 as SGHVS and CDR2 as FQNEAQ. This CDR3 has 15 amino acids. V shed 1 base and J shed 8 bases, with 17 bases lying between them. The CDR3 nucleotides are TGTGCCAGCAGCTTAGTGGCAGGGCATGCGGAGGGCTACACCTTC. Translating it yields CASSLVAGHAEGYTF.

The rearrangement links TRBV7-2 to TRBJ2-1; TRBD2 matches 7 bases. The CDR3 has 15 amino acids. CDR1 and CDR2 from the germline V gene are SGHTA and FQGNSA. J lost 12 bases, V lost 5 bases, and 16 bases had no gene match. In nucleotides, the CDR3 is TGTGCCAGCAGCGAACCAGAGCGGGGTGTTGTTGGGCAGTTCTTC. Protein sequence: CASSEPERGVVGQFF.

J is TRBJ1-1 and V is TRBV6-5; weak D call: TRBD1 (5 bases). The ends were cut back, 8 bases at V and 4 bases at J, with 20 bases in the middle. Germline CDR1 is MNHEY and CDR2 is SVGAGI. The CDR3 spans 15 residues. CDR3 residues: CASVGQGGGITEAFF. The CDR3 nucleotides read TGTGCCAGCGTCGGTCAGGGTGGGGGGATCACTGAAGCTTTCTTT.

The CDR3 DNA reads TGCGCCAGCAGCCGTGACAGGACACCCCAAGGAGCTTTCTTT. It specifies CASSRDRTPQGAFF. This chain uses TRBV4-3 with TRBJ1-1; possibly TRBD1 for D (6 bases). The CDR3 is 14 amino acids. Germline CDR1 reads LGHNA; CDR2 reads YSLEER. The V end was cut by 4 bases, the J end by 10 bases, with 19 bases between.

This clone came up a few times. V gene TRBV7-2 combines with J gene TRBJ2-1, with 8 bases fitting TRBD2. CDR3 length: 14 residues. The germline V gene has CDR1 SGHTA and CDR2 FQGNSA. J lost 10 bases, V lost 4 bases, and 9 bases had no gene match. This CDR3 reads CASSSGREGWEQFF. CDR3 DNA: TGTGCCAGCAGCTCGGGACGGGAGGGTTGGGAGCAGTTCTTC.